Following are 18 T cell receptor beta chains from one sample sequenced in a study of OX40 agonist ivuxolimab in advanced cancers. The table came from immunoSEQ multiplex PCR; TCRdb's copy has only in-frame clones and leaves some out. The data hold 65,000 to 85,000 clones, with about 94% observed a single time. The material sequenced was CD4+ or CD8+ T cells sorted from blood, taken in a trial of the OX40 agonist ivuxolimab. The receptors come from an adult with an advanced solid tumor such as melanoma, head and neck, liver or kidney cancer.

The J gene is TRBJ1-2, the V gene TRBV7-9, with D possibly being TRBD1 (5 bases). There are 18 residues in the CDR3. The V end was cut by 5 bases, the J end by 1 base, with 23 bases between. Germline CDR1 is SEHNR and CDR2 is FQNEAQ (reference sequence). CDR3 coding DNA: TGTGCCAGCAGCACAACTACGCCCAGGGAGGAGCGTAACTATGGCTACACCTTC. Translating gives CASSTTTPREERNYGYTF. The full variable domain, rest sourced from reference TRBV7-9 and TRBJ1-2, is DTGVSQNPRHKITKRGQNVTFRCDPISEHNRLYWYRQTLGQGPEFLTYFQNEAQLEKSRLLSDRFSAERPKGSFSTLEIQRTEQGDSAMYLCASSTTTPREERNYGYTFGSGTRLTVV.

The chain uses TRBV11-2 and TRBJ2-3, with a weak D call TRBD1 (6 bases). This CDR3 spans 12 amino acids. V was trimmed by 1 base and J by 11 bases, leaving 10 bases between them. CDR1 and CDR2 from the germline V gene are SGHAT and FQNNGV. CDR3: CASSLGETGQYF. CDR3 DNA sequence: TGTGCCAGCAGCTTAGGGGAGACAGGGCAGTATTTT.

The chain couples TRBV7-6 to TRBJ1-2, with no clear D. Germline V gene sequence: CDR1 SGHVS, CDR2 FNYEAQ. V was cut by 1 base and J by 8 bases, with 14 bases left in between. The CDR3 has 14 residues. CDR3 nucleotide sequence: TGTGCCAGCAGCTTAGAATGGGGAGAAGAGGGCTACACCTTC. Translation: CASSLEWGEEGYTF.

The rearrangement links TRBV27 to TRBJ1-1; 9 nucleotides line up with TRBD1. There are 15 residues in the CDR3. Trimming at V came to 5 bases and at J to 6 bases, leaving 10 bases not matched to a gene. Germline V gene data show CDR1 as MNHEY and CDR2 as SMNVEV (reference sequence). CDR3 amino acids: CASSPGQGLIAEAFF. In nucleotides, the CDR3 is TGTGCCAGCAGTCCGGGACAGGGTTTGATCGCTGAAGCTTTCTTT.

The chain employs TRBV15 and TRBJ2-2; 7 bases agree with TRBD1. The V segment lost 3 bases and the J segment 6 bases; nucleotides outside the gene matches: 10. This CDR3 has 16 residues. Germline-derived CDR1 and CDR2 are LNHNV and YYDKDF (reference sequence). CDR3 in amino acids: CATSSRDSVRAGELFF. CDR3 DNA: TGTGCCACCAGCAGTCGGGACAGCGTGAGGGCCGGGGAGCTGTTTTTT.

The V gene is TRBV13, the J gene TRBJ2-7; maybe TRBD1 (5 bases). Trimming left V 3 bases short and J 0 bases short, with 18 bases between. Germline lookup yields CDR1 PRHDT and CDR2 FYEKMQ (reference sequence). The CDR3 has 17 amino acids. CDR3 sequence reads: CASSFRLTALSSYEQYF. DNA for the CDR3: TGTGCCAGCAGCTTCCGGTTGACAGCGTTGAGCTCCTACGAGCAGTACTTC.

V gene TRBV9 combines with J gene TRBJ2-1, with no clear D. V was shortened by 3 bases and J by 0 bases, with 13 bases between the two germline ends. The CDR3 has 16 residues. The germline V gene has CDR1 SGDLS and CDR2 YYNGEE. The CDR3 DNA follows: TGTGCCAGCAGCGATCTTTCGGCACTCTCCTACAATGAGCAGTTCTTC. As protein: CASSDLSALSYNEQFF.

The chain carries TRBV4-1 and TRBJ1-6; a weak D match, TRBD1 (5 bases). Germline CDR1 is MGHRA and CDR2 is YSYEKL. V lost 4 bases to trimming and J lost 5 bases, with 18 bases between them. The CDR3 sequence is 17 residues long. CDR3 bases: TGCGCCAGCAGCCCGAGGGGCTCCGAGAGGGATAATTCACCCCTCCACTTT. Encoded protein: CASSPRGSERDNSPLHF.

The DNA for the CDR3 is TGTGCCAGCAGCTCCGGTGGCTCCTACAATGAGCAGTTCTTC. It specifies CASSSGGSYNEQFF. This chain joins TRBV7-9 and TRBJ2-1; D is undetermined. Germline CDR1 and CDR2: SEHNR and FQNEAQ (reference sequence). V was cut by 4 bases and J by 0 bases, with 7 bases left in between. This CDR3 region has 14 residues.

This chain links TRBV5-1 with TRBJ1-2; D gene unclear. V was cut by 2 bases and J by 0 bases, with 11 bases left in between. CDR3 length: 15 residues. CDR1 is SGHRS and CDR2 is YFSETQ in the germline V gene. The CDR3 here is CASSFGQNPNYGYTF. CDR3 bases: TGCGCCAGCAGCTTTGGGCAGAACCCTAACTATGGCTACACCTTC.

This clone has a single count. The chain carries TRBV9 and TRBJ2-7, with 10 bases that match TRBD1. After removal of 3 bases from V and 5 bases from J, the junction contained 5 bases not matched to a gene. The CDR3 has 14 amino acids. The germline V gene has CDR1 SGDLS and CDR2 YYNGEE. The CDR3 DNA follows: TGTGCCAGCAGCGATCCTGGGACAGGGGACGAGCAGTACTTC. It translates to CASSDPGTGDEQYF.

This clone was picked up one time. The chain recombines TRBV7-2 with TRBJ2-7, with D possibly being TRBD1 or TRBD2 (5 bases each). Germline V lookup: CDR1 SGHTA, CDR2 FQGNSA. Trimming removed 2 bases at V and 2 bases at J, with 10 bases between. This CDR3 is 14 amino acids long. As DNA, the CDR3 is TGTGCCAGCAGCTTACCGGGACCCACCTACGAGCAGTACTTC. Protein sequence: CASSLPGPTYEQYF.

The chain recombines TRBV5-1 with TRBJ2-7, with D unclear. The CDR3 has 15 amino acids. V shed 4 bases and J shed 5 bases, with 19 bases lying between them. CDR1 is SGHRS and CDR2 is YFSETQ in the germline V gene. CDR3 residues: CASSLYRVGSDEQYF. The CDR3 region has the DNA TGCGCCAGCAGCCTCTACCGGGTGGGCAGCGACGAGCAGTACTTC.

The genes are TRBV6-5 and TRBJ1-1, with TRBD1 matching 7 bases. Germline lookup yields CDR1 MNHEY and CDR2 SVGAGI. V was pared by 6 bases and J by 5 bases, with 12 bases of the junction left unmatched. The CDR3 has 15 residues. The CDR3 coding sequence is TGTGCCAGCAGCCCCCGCGACAGGGTGTATACTGAAGCTTTCTTT. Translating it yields CASSPRDRVYTEAFF.

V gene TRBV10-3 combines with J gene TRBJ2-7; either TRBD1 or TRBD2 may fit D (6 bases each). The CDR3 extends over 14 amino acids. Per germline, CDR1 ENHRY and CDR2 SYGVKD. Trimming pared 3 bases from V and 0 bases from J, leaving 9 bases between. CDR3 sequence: CAISEGGPSYEQYF. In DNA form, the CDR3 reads TGTGCCATCAGTGAAGGGGGGCCCTCCTACGAGCAGTACTTC.

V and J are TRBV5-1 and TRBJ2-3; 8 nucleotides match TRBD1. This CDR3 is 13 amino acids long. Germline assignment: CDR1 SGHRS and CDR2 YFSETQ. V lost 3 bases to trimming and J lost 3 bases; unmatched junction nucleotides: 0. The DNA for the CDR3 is TGCGCCAGCAGCTGGACAGGGACAGATACGCAGTATTTT. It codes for CASSWTGTDTQYF.

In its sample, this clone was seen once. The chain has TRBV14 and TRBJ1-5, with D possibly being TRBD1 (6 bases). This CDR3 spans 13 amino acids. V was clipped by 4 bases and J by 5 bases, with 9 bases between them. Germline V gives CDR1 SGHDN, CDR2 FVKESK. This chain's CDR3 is CASSPQGHQPQHF. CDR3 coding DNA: TGTGCCAGCAGCCCTCAGGGGCATCAGCCCCAGCATTTT.

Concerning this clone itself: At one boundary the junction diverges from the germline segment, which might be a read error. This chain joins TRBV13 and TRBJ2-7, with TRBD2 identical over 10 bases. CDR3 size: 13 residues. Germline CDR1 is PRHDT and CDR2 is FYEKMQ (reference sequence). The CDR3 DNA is TGTGCCAGCAGCTTAGAGGTAGCGGGGGGTGAAAACTTC. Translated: CASSLEVAGGENF. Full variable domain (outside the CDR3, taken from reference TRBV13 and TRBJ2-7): AAGVIQSPRHLIKEKRETATLKCYPIPRHDTVYWYQQGPGQDPQFLISFYEKMQSDKGSIPDRFSAQQFSDYHSELNMSSLELGDSALYFCASSLEVAGGENFGPGTRLTVT.